The 26 T cell receptor beta chains listed next were all sequenced from one sample in a study of human T cells and chemical hapten exposure. MiXCR was run by TCRdb on the RACE reads, yielding one entry per CDR3 protein. The data show some 380,000 distinct CDR3 sequences, roughly 4.8% seen once. Time point described: patch test 1, 2 weeks after DPC sensitization. The treatment here: therapeutic diphenylcyclopropenone sensitization with weekly scalp DPC. Sequenced material: whole blood, taken in connection with sensitization to the hapten diphenylcyclopropenone (DPC). The source of these receptors is a woman in her forties or fifties with alopecia areata. Some clones in this sample may be carry-over from other donors' samples.

The V call is TRBV7-3, the J call TRBJ2-3, with D tentatively TRBD2 (6 bases). Germline V gene lookup returns CDR1 SGHTA and CDR2 FQGTGA. The CDR3 consists of 14 residues. The V gene lost 2 bases and the J gene lost 2 bases, with 8 bases spanning the gap. The CDR3 protein is CASSLGGFTDTQYF. DNA for the CDR3: TGTGCCAGCAGCTTAGGAGGGTTCACAGATACGCAGTATTTT. Combining the CDR3 with reference TRBV7-3 and TRBJ2-3 gives the whole variable domain GAGVSQTPSNKVTEKGKYVELRCDPISGHTALYWYRQSLGQGPEFLIYFQGTGAADDSGLPNDRFFAVRPEGSVSTLKIQRTERGDSAVYLCASSLGGFTDTQYFGPGTRLTVL.

The chain combines TRBV20-1 with TRBJ2-7; a weak D match, TRBD2 (5 bases). V dropped 3 bases and J dropped 0 bases, with 12 bases sitting between them. There are 14 residues in the CDR3. In germline, CDR1 is DFQATT, CDR2 SNEGSKA (reference sequence). The CDR3 reads CSASRQDFSYEQYF. Written as DNA, the CDR3 is TGCAGTGCTAGTAGGCAGGACTTCTCCTACGAGCAGTACTTC.

Many counts were recorded for this clonotype. The CDR3: CSAGEQASGIAYEQYF. The DNA for the CDR3 is TGCAGTGCTGGGGAGCAGGCTAGCGGGATCGCCTACGAGCAGTACTTC. The chain combines TRBV20-1 with TRBJ2-7; 9 bases line up with TRBD2. In germline, CDR1 is DFQATT, CDR2 SNEGSKA (reference sequence). Trimming cost V 5 bases and J 2 bases; bases outside gene matches: 13. The CDR3 sequence is 16 residues long.

This clonotype occurred many times. The DNA of the CDR3 is TGTGCCAGCAGTTCCGAACCCCGACCGTCCGGAGATACGCAGTATTTT. It encodes CASSSEPRPSGDTQYF. The rearrangement joins TRBV28 to TRBJ2-3, with D uncertain. CDR3 size: 16 residues. In germline, CDR1 is MDHEN, CDR2 SYDVKM. V lost 4 bases, J lost 5 bases, and 19 bases lay in between.

Ten or more counts support this clonotype. The gene calls are TRBV7-3 and TRBJ2-6, with D maybe TRBD1 (5 bases). V was clipped by 5 bases and J by 5 bases, with 10 bases between them. In germline, CDR1 is SGHTA, CDR2 FQGTGA. CDR3 size: 14 residues. The CDR3 protein is CASSADIRANVLTF. The DNA of the CDR3 is TGTGCCAGCAGCGCGGACATTAGGGCCAACGTCCTGACTTTC.

The V gene is TRBV20-1, the J gene TRBJ2-7; 8 positions match TRBD2. The V gene's germline CDR1 is DFQATT and CDR2 SNEGSKA (reference sequence). The CDR3 is 14 amino acids. The CDR3 coding sequence is TGCAGGAAGGACGGGGGGGCGACCCGCTACGAGCAGTACTTC. Residues: CRKDGGATRYEQYF.

This clonotype was counted at least ten times. The gene calls are TRBV2 and TRBJ1-1, with a possible D match to TRBD1 (6 bases). Trimming pared 11 bases from V and 4 bases from J, leaving 14 bases between. This CDR3 has 12 amino acids. Looked up from germline, CDR1 is SNHLY and CDR2 is FYNNEI. The CDR3 DNA sequence: TGTGCCCCCATCACAGGGACCACTGAAGCTTTCTTT. Amino acids: CAPITGTTEAFF.

Many counts were recorded for this clonotype. The chain recombines TRBV29-1 with TRBJ2-7, with a possible D match to TRBD1 (5 bases). Between the trimmed V and J ends, which lost 4 bases and 2 bases, there was a span of 9 bases. CDR1 SQVTM and CDR2 ANQGSEA come from the germline V gene. The CDR3 totals 12 residues. DNA of the CDR3: TGCAGCGTTGGGGGCAGCCCCTACGAGCAGTACTTC. Residues: CSVGGSPYEQYF.

This clonotype showed up just a few times. The chain is built from TRBV10-3 and TRBJ1-1; 7 positions match TRBD1. The CDR3 has 15 residues. Germline V lookup: CDR1 ENHRY, CDR2 SYGVKD. With V trimmed by 3 bases and J by 7 bases, 11 bases remained unmatched. CDR3 DNA sequence: TGTGCCATCAGTGAACCTCTCAGGGGGGAGGATGAAGCTTTCTTT. Amino acids: CAISEPLRGEDEAFF.

The chain combines TRBV2 with TRBJ2-7; D unresolved. The CDR3 is 13 amino acids. V lost 8 bases and J lost 0, with 11 bases in between. Germline V gene data show CDR1 as SNHLY and CDR2 as FYNNEI. The CDR3 sequence is CASQGRVSYEQYF. The CDR3 bases are TGTGCCAGCCAAGGACGGGTCTCCTACGAGCAGTACTTC.

This clonotype was counted a few times. V usage is TRBV5-4 and J usage is TRBJ1-4; a possible D gene is TRBD1 (6 bases). This CDR3 contains 16 residues. The germline gives CDR1 SGHNT, CDR2 YYREEE (reference sequence). Trimming took off 1 base at V and 4 bases at J, with 14 bases between the two ends. The CDR3, as DNA: TGTGCCAGCAGCTTGCCGGGGGCGCTGGGTAATGAAAAACTGTTTTTT. This translates into CASSLPGALGNEKLFF. Based on the CDR3 plus reference TRBV5-4 and TRBJ1-4, the full variable domain is ETGVTQSPTHLIKTRGQQVTLRCSSQSGHNTVSWYQQALGQGPQFIFQYYREEENGRGNFPPRFSGLQFPNYSSELNVNALELDDSALYLCASSLPGALGNEKLFFGSGTQLSVL.

This clonotype was recorded many times. This chain links TRBV5-1 with TRBJ2-7; 11 bases are shared with TRBD1. Germline CDR1 is SGHRS and CDR2 is YFSETQ. Trimming removed 5 bases from V and 3 bases from J; junction bases left unmatched: 13. This CDR3 comprises 17 residues. CDR3 sequence (DNA): TGCGCCAGCAGTCCCGGAAGGGGACAGGGGGTAAGCTACGAGCAGTACTTC. It is translated as CASSPGRGQGVSYEQYF. The variable domain in full, with the rest retrieved from reference TRBV5-1 and TRBJ2-7, is KAGVTQTPRYLIKTRGQQVTLSCSPISGHRSVSWYQQTPGQGLQFLFEYFSETQRNKGNFPGRFSGRQFSNSRSEMNVSTLELGDSALYLCASSPGRGQGVSYEQYFGPGTRLTVT.

This clonotype was seen repeatedly, ten times or more. The chain uses TRBV4-3 and TRBJ2-1; TRBD2 matches at 10 bases. V shed 1 base, J shed 9 bases, and the junction held 12 bases outside the gene matches. Germline V gives CDR1 LGHNA, CDR2 YSLEER. The CDR3 is 17 amino acids. For the CDR3, the DNA is TGCGCCAGCAGCCAAGCTCTGCTAGCGGGAGAAGGGGCTGAGCAGTTCTTC. Translated: CASSQALLAGEGAEQFF.

The chain links TRBV20-1 to TRBJ1-1; no firm D call. Germline V gene lookup returns CDR1 DFQATT and CDR2 SNEGSKA (reference sequence). Between the trimmed V and J ends, which lost 6 bases and 5 bases, there was a span of 19 bases. The CDR3 length is 14 residues. This CDR3 reads CSAGLVPGGTEAFF. In DNA form, the CDR3 reads TGCAGTGCGGGGTTAGTCCCAGGTGGGACTGAAGCTTTCTTT.

This clonotype was seen repeatedly, ten times or more. The gene calls are TRBV20-1 and TRBJ2-5, with no clear D. CDR1 DFQATT and CDR2 SNEGSKA come from the germline V gene (reference sequence). V lost 6 bases, J lost 2 bases, and 10 bases lay in between. This CDR3 is built from 12 residues. The CDR3 nucleotides are TGCAGTGCCCAGGTTGGACAAGAGACCCAGTACTTC. Its translation is CSAQVGQETQYF.

This chain's CDR3 is CASSYSRLAGATGELFF. CDR3 nucleotides: TGTGCCAGCAGTTACTCGAGACTAGCGGGAGCTACCGGGGAGCTGTTTTTT. V usage is TRBV6-2 or TRBV6-3 and J usage is TRBJ2-2; 12 bases agree with TRBD2. Per the germline V gene, CDR1 is MNHEY and CDR2 is SVGEGT. This CDR3 spans 17 amino acids. Losses at the gene ends were 0 bases for V and 5 bases for J; bases not matched to a gene: 4.

This clonotype was counted many times. The genes are TRBV29-1 and TRBJ2-1, with a tentative D call TRBD2 (5 bases). V shed 4 bases and J shed 5 bases, with 9 bases lying between them. This CDR3 contains 12 residues. The germline CDR1 and CDR2 sequences are SQVTM and ANQGSEA. This CDR3 is CSVGLGDNEQFF. The CDR3 DNA reads as TGCAGCGTTGGATTGGGAGACAATGAGCAGTTCTTC.

This clonotype was seen many times. The CDR3, as DNA: TGCAGTGCTAAGCCCCTAGCGGGAGGGCCGGTCGAGCAGTACTTC. It encodes CSAKPLAGGPVEQYF. The chain carries TRBV20-1 and TRBJ2-7; 12 bases map to TRBD2. Germline V CDR1 and CDR2: DFQATT, SNEGSKA (reference sequence). CDR3 length: 15 amino acids. V was clipped by 4 bases and J by 6 bases; unmatched bases: 10.

Many counts were recorded for this clonotype. The chain uses TRBV29-1 and TRBJ1-5; possible D gene TRBD1, 5 bases. CDR3 size: 13 residues. CDR1 is SQVTM and CDR2 is ANQGSEA in the germline V gene. CDR3 residues: CRGDGYSNQPQHF. CDR3 coding DNA: TGCAGGGGGGACGGATATAGCAATCAGCCCCAGCATTTT.

This clonotype was recorded at least ten times. The V gene is TRBV25-1, the J gene TRBJ1-1; D unclear. This CDR3 comprises 12 residues. V was clipped by 11 bases and J by 2 bases, with 12 bases between them. From germline, CDR1 is MGHDK and CDR2 SYGVNS. The chain's CDR3 is CAVSKGNTEAFF. In DNA, the CDR3 is TGTGCCGTCTCGAAGGGCAACACTGAAGCTTTCTTT.

This clonotype was seen many times. V gene TRBV20-1 combines with J gene TRBJ2-2; 8 bases match TRBD2. This CDR3 is 14 amino acids long. CDR1 and CDR2 (germline): DFQATT, SNEGSKA (reference sequence). After removal of 5 bases from V and 3 bases from J, the junction contained 5 bases not matched to a gene. CDR3 loop: CSAPRGGDTGELFF. CDR3 sequence (DNA): TGCAGTGCTCCCCGGGGGGGCGACACCGGGGAGCTGTTTTTT.

At least ten counts were recorded for this clonotype. This chain uses TRBV2 with TRBJ1-5; perhaps TRBD1 as D (6 bases). Trimming took 4 bases from V and 13 from J, leaving 8 bases between them. This CDR3 is built from 10 residues. Germline assignment: CDR1 SNHLY and CDR2 FYNNEI. The chain's CDR3 is CASSGGRQHF. CDR3 in DNA: TGTGCCAGCAGTGGGGGGCGGCAGCATTTT. The whole variable domain, filled in from reference TRBV2 and TRBJ1-5, reads EPEVTQTPSHQVTQMGQEVILRCVPISNHLYFYWYRQILGQKVEFLVSFYNNEISEKSEIFDDQFSVERPDGSNFTLKIRSTKLEDSAMYFCASSGGRQHFGDGTRLSIL.

This clonotype was detected ten times or more. The chain recombines TRBV9 with TRBJ1-2, with TRBD1 as a possible D gene (6 bases). The CDR3 has 16 residues. Trimming took off 0 bases at V and 4 bases at J, with 16 bases between the two ends. Germline V gene sequence: CDR1 SGDLS, CDR2 YYNGEE. In nucleotides, the CDR3 is TGTGCCAGCAGCGTAGCACCCGGACAGAACCTCTATGGCTACACCTTC. This codes for CASSVAPGQNLYGYTF. The full variable domain, completed using reference TRBV9 and TRBJ1-2, is DSGVTQTPKHLITATGQRVTLRCSPRSGDLSVYWYQQSLDQGLQFLIQYYNGEERAKGNILERFSAQQFPDLHSELNLSSLELGDSALYFCASSVAPGQNLYGYTFGSGTRLTVV.

The J gene is TRBJ2-5, the V gene TRBV30; D remains unclear. CDR3 size: 14 residues. Trimming took off 1 base at V and 7 bases at J, with 16 bases between the two ends. The germline V gene encodes CDR1 GTSNPN and CDR2 SVGIG (reference sequence). CDR3 sequence reads: CAWSGGTLGGTQYF. CDR3 nucleotide sequence: TGTGCCTGGAGTGGAGGAACCCTCGGCGGGACCCAGTACTTC. The full variable domain, with the rest looked up from reference TRBV30 and TRBJ2-5, is SQTIHQWPATLVQPVGSPLSLECTVEGTSNPNLYWYRQAAGRGLQLLFYSVGIGQISSEVPQNLSASRPQDRQFILSSKKLLLSDSGFYLCAWSGGTLGGTQYFGPGTRLLVL.

As to this clonotype: With a much larger clone just one base away, this may be a read error. This chain joins TRBV3-1 and TRBJ2-1; TRBD2 might be the D (7 bases). The CDR3 sequence is 15 residues long. Germline V gives CDR1 LGHDT, CDR2 YNNKEL (reference sequence). V gave up 6 bases and J gave up 4 bases, with 16 bases separating them. The CDR3 reads CASRRGLTTYNEQFF. The CDR3, as DNA: TGTGCCAGCAGGCGGGGGCTGACGACGTACAATGAGCAGTTCTTC.

The rearrangement uses TRBV7-2 and TRBJ1-5; no reliable D call. V was shortened by 1 base and J by 0 bases, with 10 bases between the two germline ends. The CDR3 totals 16 residues. Germline lookup yields CDR1 SGHTA and CDR2 FQGNSA. CDR3 DNA: TGTGCCAGCAGCTTAGGGGCAGCTTATAGCAATCAGCCCCAGCATTTT. It yields the protein CASSLGAAYSNQPQHF. The entire variable domain, with the rest obtained from reference TRBV7-2 and TRBJ1-5, is as follows: GAGVSQSPSNKVTEKGKDVELRCDPISGHTALYWYRQSLGQGLEFLIYFQGNSAPDKSGLPSDRFSAERTGGSVSTLTIQRTQQEDSAVYLCASSLGAAYSNQPQHFGDGTRLSIL.